The following is a T cell receptor (beta chain) sequence with its context. Its antigen is not known. The data are from a study of Tregs in tolerant kidney transplant recipients. Overall study findings and caveats: This study did not directly address biological reproducibility. Donor-specific Treg expansion exceeded global Treg expansion in tolerant patients, suggesting antigen drive. The most relevant donor-specific Treg TCRbeta repertoire apparently came from expansion with activated donor B cells.

Trimming stripped 6 bases from V and 2 bases from J, with 12 bases between. The length of the CDR3 is 14 residues. Germline V gives CDR1 MRHNA, CDR2 SNTAGT. Assay used: immunoSEQ multiplex PCR; TCRdb lists only in-frame clones, some missing. Among 69,000 or so clones listed, roughly 89% were seen once. This TCR was recovered from a human donor who received a combined kidney and bone marrow transplant. The specimen comprised CD4+ T cells from blood, sampled before the transplant. The chain uses TRBV6-4 and TRBJ2-3, with a tentative D call TRBD2 (6 bases). CDR3 nucleotides: TGTGCCAGCAGGTGGCGGGGAGCCACAGATACGCAGTATTTT. Protein product: CASRWRGATDTQYF.